This T cell receptor (beta chain) is drawn from a study of shared clonotypes between healthy human individuals. Study-wide points: As a rule, naive subsets had a larger estimated richness than memory subsets.

Measured with immunoSEQ multiplex PCR; TCRdb has only the in-frame clones, and not every one. Among fewer than 3 million clones, just under 95% were seen once, and the ten largest hold about 0.36%. Details on this clone: Its specificity is unknown.

The germline gives CDR1 SGHTA, CDR2 FQGNSA. This CDR3 is 16 amino acids long. Deletions cut 1 base from V and 7 bases from J, with 16 bases between. This chain links TRBV7-2 with TRBJ2-2, with D possibly being TRBD1 or TRBD2 (6 bases each). The sequencing input was naive CD4+ T cells from PBMCs. Subset specified: CD45RA+ positively selected. The source is a man between 18 and 35 years old in good health. Some clones in this sample may be carry-over from other donors' samples. The CDR3 DNA is TGTGCCAGCAGCTTAGTATCGGGGGCCCTCGGCGGGGAGCTGTTTTTT. Its translation: CASSLVSGALGGELFF.